This T cell receptor beta chain was recovered during a study of blood T cell repertoires in COVID-19 (dated by TCRdb to the early 2020s). Concerning the study at large: Samples from collaborators originated in the United States, Italy and Spain and spanned both the acute and convalescent phases of COVID-19. Subjects who had been exposed to COVID-19, were actively infected with it, or had recovered from it provided the deeply sampled blood TCRbeta repertoires that made up the dataset. Where available, HLA class I and class II types were obtained from metadata supplied by the sample provider rather than from assay-based typing. A de-identified subject ID, COVID-19 status, age in years and sex were almost always included in the sample metadata. The samples were drawn from two sources: the first 160 participants of the ongoing ImmuneRACE study, and 1,254 subjects contributed by 6 global collaborators. A freely available public database, intended as a resource for researchers studying the immune response to SARS-CoV-2, is where the repertoires were released. The prospective study material was composed of cDNA or gDNA derived from T cells, B-cell-depleted T cells, or PBMCs.

The immunoSEQ Assay, a bias-controlled multiplex PCR, was used to amplify TCRbeta CDR3 regions from genomic DNA. The authors' analysis ran thus. Nucleated cell counts per sample were estimated from amplification of reference gene primers within the assay. To quantify the absolute abundance of each unique TCRbeta CDR3 rearrangement, sequence reads were collapsed and filtered. For each sample, productive Simpson clonality was calculated as the square root of Simpson's diversity index across productive rearrangements. The table comes from immuneACCESS by way of TCRdb, which keeps in-frame sequences with V and J called. Part of the clones is missing from these tables; in studies checked, under half for an unresolved V gene and the rest for unknown reasons. That table supplies the V and J calls and clone size; D and trimming were determined from the DNA. The sample yields under 200,000 clones; about 93% were counted once. Jointly, the top ten make up around 0.53% of the sample.

Collaborating institutions collected whole blood in K2EDTA tubes following their own protocols. For TCRbeta analysis, collaborators shipped samples in one of three forms: frozen whole blood, isolated PBMCs, or DNA extracted from either of those sample types. In its sample, this clone was seen once. There is no known antigen for this receptor. No qualities accompany the bases; no much larger clone lies one base away. General conclusions and limits of the study: Clinical and demographic metadata were provided uncurated, with the amount varying by source and participant.

The material sequenced was peripheral blood. This TCR was recovered from a man in his fifties with acute or convalescent COVID-19.

For the CDR3, the sequence is CASSNHTGAISGNTIYF. Read as DNA, the sequence is TGTGCCAGCAGCAACCATACAGGGGCCATCTCTGGAAACACCATATATTTT. Here the chain combines TRBV21-1 and TRBJ1-3; TRBD1, the table's D call, was not compared with the DNA. TRBV21-1 is termed a pseudogene. The CDR3 covers 17 residues, taking in both the cysteine and the phenylalanine. Just the 51-base CDR3 DNA is kept, in frame starting at base 1.